This TCR beta chain came from a study of blood T cell repertoires in COVID-19. Study in general: Acute and convalescent COVID-19 samples came from the United States, Italy and Spain. PBMCs, B-cell-depleted T cells, or T cells were the source of the cDNA or gDNA that made up the material.

The V and J ends lost 0 bases and 1 base respectively, with 7 bases between them. Germline CDR1 reads SGHRS; CDR2 reads YFSETQ. This CDR3 region has 14 residues. Original handling: Reference gene primers were amplified, and this amplification served to estimate nucleated cell counts. Here immunoSEQ multiplex PCR was the method, and the copy in TCRdb shows in-frame clones only, minus some. The V and J calls and clone size are taken from that table; D and trimming were inferred from the DNA. The table has 300,000 to 450,000 clones, about 85% seen once. The TCR originated in a woman under 30 with acute or convalescent COVID-19. The V and J genes are TRBV5-1 and TRBJ2-5; D is undetermined. The sequencing input was peripheral blood. CDR3 region: CASSLVGSQETQYF. CDR3 bases: TGCGCCAGCAGCTTGGTGGGCAGCCAAGAGACCCAGTACTTC.